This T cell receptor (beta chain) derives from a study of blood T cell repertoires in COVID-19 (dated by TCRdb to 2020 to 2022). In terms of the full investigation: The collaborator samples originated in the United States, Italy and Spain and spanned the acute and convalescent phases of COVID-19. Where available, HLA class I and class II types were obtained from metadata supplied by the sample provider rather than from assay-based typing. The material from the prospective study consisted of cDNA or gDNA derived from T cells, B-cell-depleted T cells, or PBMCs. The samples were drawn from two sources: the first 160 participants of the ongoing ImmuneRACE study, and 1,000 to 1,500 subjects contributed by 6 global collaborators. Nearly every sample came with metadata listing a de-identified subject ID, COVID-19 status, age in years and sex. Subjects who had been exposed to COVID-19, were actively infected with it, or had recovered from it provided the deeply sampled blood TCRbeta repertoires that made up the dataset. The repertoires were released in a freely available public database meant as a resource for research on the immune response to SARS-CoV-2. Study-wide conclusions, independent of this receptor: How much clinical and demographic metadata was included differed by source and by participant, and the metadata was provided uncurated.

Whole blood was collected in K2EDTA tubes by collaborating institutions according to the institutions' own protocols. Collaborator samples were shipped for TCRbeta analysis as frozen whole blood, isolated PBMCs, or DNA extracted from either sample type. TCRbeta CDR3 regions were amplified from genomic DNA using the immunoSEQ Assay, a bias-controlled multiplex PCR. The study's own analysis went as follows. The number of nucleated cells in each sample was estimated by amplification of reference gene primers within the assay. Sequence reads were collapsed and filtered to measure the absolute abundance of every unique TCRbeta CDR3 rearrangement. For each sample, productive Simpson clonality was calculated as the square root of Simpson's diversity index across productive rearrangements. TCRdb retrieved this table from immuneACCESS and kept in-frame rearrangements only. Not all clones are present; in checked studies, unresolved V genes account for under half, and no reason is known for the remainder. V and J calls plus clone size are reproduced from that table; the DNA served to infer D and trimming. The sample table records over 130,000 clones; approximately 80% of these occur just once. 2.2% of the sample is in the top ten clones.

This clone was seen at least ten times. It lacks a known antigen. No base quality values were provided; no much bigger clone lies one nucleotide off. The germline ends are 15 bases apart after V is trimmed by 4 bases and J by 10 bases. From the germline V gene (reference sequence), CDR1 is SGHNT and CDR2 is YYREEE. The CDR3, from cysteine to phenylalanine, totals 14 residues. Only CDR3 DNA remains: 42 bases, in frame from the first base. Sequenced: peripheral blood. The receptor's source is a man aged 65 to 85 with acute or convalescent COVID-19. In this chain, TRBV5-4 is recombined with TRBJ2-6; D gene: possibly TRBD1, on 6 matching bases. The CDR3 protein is CASSRERTENVLTF. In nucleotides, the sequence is TGTGCCAGCAGCAGAGAACGGACAGAGAACGTCCTGACTTTC.